This T cell receptor beta chain was found in a study of blood T cell repertoires in COVID-19. Trimming cost V 8 bases and J 5 bases; bases outside gene matches: 17. The CDR3 loop spans 15 amino acids. The germline V gene has CDR1 GTSNPN and CDR2 SVGIG (reference sequence). In the original analysis: Amplification from reference gene primers served as the basis for estimated nucleated cell counts. Data came from immunoSEQ multiplex PCR; TCRdb stores just in-frame clones and leaves some out. Clonal size and the V and J genes are those of that table, whereas D and trimming came from the DNA. The profile covers about 200,000 clones, with around 82% appearing a single time and approximately 7.4% taken by the ten largest.

This clonotype originated in a woman in her fifties or sixties with acute or convalescent COVID-19. V and J are TRBV30 and TRBJ1-2; 7 nucleotides align to TRBD1. The sequenced sample consisted of peripheral blood. CDR3 sequence reads: CARSPGQRVGYGYTF. The DNA of the CDR3 is TGTGCCCGCAGTCCGGGACAGCGTGTTGGTTATGGCTACACCTTC. The complete variable domain, with remaining parts taken from reference TRBV30 and TRBJ1-2, reads SQTIHQWPATLVQPVGSPLSLECTVEGTSNPNLYWYRQAAGRGLQLLFYSVGIGQISSEVPQNLSASRPQDRQFILSSKKLLLSDSGFYLCARSPGQRVGYGYTFGSGTRLTVV.